This TCR beta chain was retrieved from a study of blood T cells in healthy people across ages. Study conclusions and caveats: The unknown donor CMV status may have confounded expanded clonotype changes.

About this clonotype: Its specificity is not known.

Extractions gave at least 6 micrograms of total RNA per sample. Trimming left V 3 bases short and J 6 bases short, with 15 bases between. The CDR3 has 15 amino acids. In germline, CDR1 is SGHAT, CDR2 FQDESV (reference sequence). A J-beta primer mix and a sample-barcoded 5' primer were used in a second PCR of roughly 6 to 12 cycles. Every single cDNA molecule received a tag from a template-switch adaptor with 12 random nucleotides. MiXCR, applied by TCRdb to the 5' RACE reads, yields one record per CDR3 protein. This table has about 1,500,000 distinct CDR3 sequences, roughly 45% appearing once. The TCR originated in a woman under 30 in good health. Specimen: blood. This chain joins TRBV11-1 and TRBJ1-5; D perhaps matches TRBD1 (5 bases). DNA of the CDR3: TGTGCCAGCAGCTTCGTCAGGGATTTGAGTCAGCCCCAGCATTTT. Protein sequence: CASSFVRDLSQPQHF.